The T cell receptor beta chain under discussion was sequenced for a study of T-cell reconstitution after alpha-beta-depleted transplantation in children. It was with unique molecular identifiers that the TCRbeta library was prepared. TCRdb reprocessed the PCR reads via MiXCR and lists one record per CDR3 protein. There are roughly 590,000 distinct CDR3 sequences in the sample; approximately 17% occur only once, and approximately 1% lies in the top ten. This clonotype was observed a handful of times. The source was PBMCs from the stem cell graft donor, collected from the stem cell graft. The clonotype comes from a human donor who donated a stem cell graft to a child with acute myeloid leukemia.

The CDR3, as DNA: TGTGCCAGCAGTTTAGATCAATTAGCGGGGGGCACAGATACGCAGTATTTT. This encodes CASSLDQLAGGTDTQYF. This chain links TRBV12-3 or TRBV12-4 with TRBJ2-3; 9 nucleotides match TRBD2. The CDR3 is 17 residues long. J was trimmed by 1 base and V by 1 base; bases with no gene match: 6.